This T cell receptor beta chain was profiled in a study of T cell clonotyping in hematopoietic cell transplantation. Study information: Recipients' pretransplant samples followed cytoreduction. Whole-study results and caveats: Graft donor and pretransplant recipient Inverse Simpson Index values predicted broader posttransplant TCR diversity. Without cell sorting, CD4 versus CD8 contributions remain unresolved. After transplant, recipient diversity fell while pathologically expanded clonotypes grew through day 180.

Noted time point: recipient sample about 28 days before transplant, after cytoreduction. The CDR3 spans 15 residues. CDR1 is SGHRS, CDR2 YFSETQ, per germline. Between the trimmed V and J ends, which lost 4 bases and 4 bases, there was a span of 18 bases. To note about this clone: What it binds is not known.

Using immunoSEQ multiplex PCR, the repertoire was profiled, and TCRdb retains in-frame clones only, with some absent. The sample contains approximately 22,000 clones, about nine tenths of which appear only once. The sequenced sample was peripheral blood mononuclear cells, obtained before stem cell transplant. The V gene is TRBV5-1, the J gene TRBJ2-7, with D perhaps TRBD1 (6 bases). The sequence was obtained from a man aged 18 to 35 with biphenotypic leukemia. Some clones in this sample may be carry-over from other donors' samples. CDR3 bases: TGCGCCAGCAGCCCAAACAGGGTTGAAGGGTACGAGCAGTACTTC. It specifies CASSPNRVEGYEQYF. Combining the CDR3 with reference TRBV5-1 and TRBJ2-7 gives the whole variable domain KAGVTQTPRYLIKTRGQQVTLSCSPISGHRSVSWYQQTPGQGLQFLFEYFSETQRNKGNFPGRFSGRQFSNSRSEMNVSTLELGDSALYLCASSPNRVEGYEQYFGPGTRLTVT.